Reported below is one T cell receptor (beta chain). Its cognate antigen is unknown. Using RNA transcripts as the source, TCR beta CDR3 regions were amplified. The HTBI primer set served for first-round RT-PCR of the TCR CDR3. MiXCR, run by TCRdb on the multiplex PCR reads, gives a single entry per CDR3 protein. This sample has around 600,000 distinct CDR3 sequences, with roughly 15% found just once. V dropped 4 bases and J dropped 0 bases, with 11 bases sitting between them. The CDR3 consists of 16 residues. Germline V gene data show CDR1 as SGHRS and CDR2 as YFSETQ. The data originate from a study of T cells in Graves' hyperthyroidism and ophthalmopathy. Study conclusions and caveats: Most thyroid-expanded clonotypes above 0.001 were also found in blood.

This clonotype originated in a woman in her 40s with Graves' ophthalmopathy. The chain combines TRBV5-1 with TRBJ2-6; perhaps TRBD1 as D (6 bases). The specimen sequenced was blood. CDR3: CASSPGHSSGANVLTF. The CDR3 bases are TGCGCCAGCAGCCCGGGACACAGCTCTGGGGCCAACGTCCTGACTTTC.